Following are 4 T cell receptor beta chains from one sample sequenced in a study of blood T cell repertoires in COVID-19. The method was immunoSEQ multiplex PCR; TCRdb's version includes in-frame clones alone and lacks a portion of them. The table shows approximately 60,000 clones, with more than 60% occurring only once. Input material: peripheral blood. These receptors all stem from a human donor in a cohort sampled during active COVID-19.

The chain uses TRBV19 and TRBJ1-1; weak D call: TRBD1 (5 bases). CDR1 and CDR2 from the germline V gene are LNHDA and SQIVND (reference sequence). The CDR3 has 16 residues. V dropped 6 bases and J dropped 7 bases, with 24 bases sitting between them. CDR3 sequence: CASSILQARVGGEAFF. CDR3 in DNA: TGTGCCAGTAGCATTCTACAGGCCAGGGTGGGTGGTGAAGCTTTCTTT.

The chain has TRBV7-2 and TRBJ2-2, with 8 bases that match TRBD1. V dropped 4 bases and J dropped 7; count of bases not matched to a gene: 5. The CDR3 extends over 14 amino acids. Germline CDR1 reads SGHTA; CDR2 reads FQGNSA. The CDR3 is CASSSQGAVGELFF. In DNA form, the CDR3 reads TGTGCCAGCAGCTCTCAGGGGGCGGTCGGGGAGCTGTTTTTT.

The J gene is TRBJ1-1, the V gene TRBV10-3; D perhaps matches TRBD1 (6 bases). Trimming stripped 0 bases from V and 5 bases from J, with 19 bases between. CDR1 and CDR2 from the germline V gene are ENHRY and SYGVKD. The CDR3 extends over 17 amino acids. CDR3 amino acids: CAISESGPGELLTEAFF. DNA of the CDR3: TGTGCCATCAGTGAGTCAGGGCCAGGGGAGTTGTTGACTGAAGCTTTCTTT.

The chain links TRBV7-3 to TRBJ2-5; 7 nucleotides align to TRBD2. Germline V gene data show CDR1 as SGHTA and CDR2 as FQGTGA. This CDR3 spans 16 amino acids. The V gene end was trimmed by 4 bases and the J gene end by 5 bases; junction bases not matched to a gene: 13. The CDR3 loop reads CASSSLGTGGGETQYF. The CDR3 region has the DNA TGTGCCAGCAGCTCCCTCGGGACGGGAGGAGGGGAGACCCAGTACTTC.